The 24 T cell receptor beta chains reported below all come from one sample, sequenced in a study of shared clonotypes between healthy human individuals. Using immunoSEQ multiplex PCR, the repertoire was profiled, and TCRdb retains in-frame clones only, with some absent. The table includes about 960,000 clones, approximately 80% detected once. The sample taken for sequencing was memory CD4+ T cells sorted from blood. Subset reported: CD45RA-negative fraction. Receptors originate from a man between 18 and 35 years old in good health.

CDR3 protein: CASSPKIVIRKLFF. The DNA of the CDR3 is TGTGCCAGCAGCCCCAAAATAGTTATTCGAAAACTGTTTTTT. The chain is built from TRBV11-3 and TRBJ1-4; D gene unclear. CDR1 is SGHNT and CDR2 is YENEEA in the germline V gene. V was clipped by 5 bases and J by 10 bases, with 17 bases between them. The CDR3 is made up of 14 amino acids. The variable domain in full, completed from reference TRBV11-3 and TRBJ1-4, reads EAGVVQSPRYKIIEKKQPVAFWCNPISGHNTLYWYLQNLGQGPELLIRYENEEAVDDSQLPKDRFSAERLKGVDSTLKIQPAELGDSAVYLCASSPKIVIRKLFFGSGTQLSVL.

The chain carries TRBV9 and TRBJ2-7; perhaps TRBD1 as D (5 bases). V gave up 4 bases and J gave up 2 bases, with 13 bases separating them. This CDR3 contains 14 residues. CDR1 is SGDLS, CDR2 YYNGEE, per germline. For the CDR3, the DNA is TGTGCCAGCAGCCTCGGACACATCCCCTACGAGCAGTACTTC. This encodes CASSLGHIPYEQYF.

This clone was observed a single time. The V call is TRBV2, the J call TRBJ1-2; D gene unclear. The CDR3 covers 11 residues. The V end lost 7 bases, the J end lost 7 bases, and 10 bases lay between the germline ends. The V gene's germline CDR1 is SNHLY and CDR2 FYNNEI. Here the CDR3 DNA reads TGTGCCAGCACAAGATCAAGTGGCTACACCTTC. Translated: CASTRSSGYTF. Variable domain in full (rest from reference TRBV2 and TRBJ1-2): EPEVTQTPSHQVTQMGQEVILRCVPISNHLYFYWYRQILGQKVEFLVSFYNNEISEKSEIFDDQFSVERPDGSNFTLKIRSTKLEDSAMYFCASTRSSGYTFGSGTRLTVV.

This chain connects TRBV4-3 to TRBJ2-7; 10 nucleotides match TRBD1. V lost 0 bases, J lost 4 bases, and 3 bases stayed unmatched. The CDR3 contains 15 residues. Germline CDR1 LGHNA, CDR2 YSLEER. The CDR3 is CASSQEKGQGYEQYF. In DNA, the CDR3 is TGCGCCAGCAGCCAAGAAAAGGGACAGGGGTACGAGCAGTACTTC.

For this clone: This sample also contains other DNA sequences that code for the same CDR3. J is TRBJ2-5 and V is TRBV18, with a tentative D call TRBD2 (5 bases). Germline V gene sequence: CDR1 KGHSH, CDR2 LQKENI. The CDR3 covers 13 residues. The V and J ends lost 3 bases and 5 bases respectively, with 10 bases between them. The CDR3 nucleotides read TGTGCCAGCTCACCCCCCGGGGTGGAGACCCAGTACTTC. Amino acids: CASSPPGVETQYF.

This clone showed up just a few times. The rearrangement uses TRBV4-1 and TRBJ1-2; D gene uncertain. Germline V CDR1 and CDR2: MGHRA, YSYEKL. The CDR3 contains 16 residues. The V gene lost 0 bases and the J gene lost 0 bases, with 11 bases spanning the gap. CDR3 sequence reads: CASSQEKVGANYGYTF. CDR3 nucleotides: TGCGCCAGCAGCCAAGAGAAGGTTGGCGCTAACTATGGCTACACCTTC.

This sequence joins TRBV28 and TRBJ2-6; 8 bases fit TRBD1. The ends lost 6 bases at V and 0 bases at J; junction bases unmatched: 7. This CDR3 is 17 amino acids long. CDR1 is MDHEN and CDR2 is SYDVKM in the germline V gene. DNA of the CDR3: TGTGCCAGCAGGACAGGGGCCCCCTTCTCTGGGGCCAACGTCCTGACTTTC. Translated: CASRTGAPFSGANVLTF.

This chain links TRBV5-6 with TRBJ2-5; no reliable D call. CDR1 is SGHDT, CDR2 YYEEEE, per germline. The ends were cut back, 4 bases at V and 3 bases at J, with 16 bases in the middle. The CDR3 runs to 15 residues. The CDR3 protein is CASSERRAGKETQYF. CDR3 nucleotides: TGTGCCAGCAGCGAAAGGCGTGCAGGCAAAGAGACCCAGTACTTC.

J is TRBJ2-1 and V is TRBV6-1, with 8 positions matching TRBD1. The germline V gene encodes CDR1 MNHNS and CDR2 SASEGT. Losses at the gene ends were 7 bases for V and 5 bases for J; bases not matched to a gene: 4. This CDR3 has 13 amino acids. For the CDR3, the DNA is TGTGCCAGCAATGACAGGGGACACAATGAGCAGTTCTTC. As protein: CASNDRGHNEQFF.

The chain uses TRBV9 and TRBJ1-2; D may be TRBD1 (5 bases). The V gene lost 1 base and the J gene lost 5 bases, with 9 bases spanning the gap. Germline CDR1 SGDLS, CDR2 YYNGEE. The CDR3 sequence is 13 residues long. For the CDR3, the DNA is TGTGCCAGCAGCGTAAGACAGTCTTATGGCTACACCTTC. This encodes CASSVRQSYGYTF.

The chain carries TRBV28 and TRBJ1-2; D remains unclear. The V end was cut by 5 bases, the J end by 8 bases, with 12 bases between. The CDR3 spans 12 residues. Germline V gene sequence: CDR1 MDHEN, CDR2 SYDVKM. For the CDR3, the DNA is TGTGCCAGCAGTAGCGAGGATCAAGGCTACACCTTC. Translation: CASSSEDQGYTF.

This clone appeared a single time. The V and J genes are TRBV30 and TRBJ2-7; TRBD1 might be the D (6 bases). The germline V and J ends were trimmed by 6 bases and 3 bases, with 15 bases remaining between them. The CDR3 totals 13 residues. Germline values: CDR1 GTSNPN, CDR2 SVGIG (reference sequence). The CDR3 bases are TGTGCCTGCCGGCGAGGACAGATCTACGAGCAGTACTTC. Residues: CACRRGQIYEQYF.

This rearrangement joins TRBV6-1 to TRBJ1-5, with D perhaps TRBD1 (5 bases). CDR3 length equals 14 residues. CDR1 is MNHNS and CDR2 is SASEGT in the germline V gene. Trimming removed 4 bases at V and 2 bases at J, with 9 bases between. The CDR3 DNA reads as TGTGCCAGCAGTGGGGAGACAGGCAATCAGCCCCAGCATTTT. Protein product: CASSGETGNQPQHF.

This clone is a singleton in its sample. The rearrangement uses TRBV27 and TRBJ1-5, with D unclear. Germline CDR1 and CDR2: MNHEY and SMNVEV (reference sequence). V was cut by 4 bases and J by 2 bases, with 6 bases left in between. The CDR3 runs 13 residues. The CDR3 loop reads CASSSDRNQPQHF. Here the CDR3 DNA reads TGTGCCAGCAGTTCCGACCGCAATCAGCCCCAGCATTTT.

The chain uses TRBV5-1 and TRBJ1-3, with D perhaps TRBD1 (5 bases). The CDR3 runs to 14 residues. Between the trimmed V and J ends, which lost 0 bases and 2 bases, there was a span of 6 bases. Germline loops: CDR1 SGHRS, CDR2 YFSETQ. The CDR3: CASSLDRPGNTIYF. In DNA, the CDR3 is TGCGCCAGCAGCTTGGACAGGCCTGGAAACACCATATATTTT.

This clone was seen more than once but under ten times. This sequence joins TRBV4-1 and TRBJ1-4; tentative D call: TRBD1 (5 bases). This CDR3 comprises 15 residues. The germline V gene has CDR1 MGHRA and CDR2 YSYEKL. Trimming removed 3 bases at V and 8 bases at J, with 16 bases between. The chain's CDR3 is CASSHFTGTHEKLFF. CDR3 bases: TGCGCCAGCAGCCACTTTACCGGGACTCACGAAAAACTGTTTTTT.

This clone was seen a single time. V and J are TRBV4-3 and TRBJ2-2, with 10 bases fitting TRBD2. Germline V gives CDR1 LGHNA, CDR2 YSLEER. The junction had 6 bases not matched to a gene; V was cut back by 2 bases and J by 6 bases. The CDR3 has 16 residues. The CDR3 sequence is CASSQMTSGSPGELFF. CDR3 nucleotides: TGCGCCAGCAGCCAAATGACTAGCGGGTCCCCCGGGGAGCTGTTTTTT.

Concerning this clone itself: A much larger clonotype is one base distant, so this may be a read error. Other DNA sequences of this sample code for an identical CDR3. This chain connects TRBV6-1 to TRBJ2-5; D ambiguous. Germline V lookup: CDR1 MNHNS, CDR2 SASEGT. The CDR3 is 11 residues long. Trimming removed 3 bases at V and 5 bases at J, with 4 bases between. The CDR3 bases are TGTGCCAGCAGTGAGGGGGAGACCCAGTACTTC. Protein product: CASSEGETQYF.

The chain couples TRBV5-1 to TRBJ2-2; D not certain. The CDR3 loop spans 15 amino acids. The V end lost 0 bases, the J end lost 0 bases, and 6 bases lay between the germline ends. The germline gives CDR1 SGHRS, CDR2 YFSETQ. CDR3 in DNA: TGCGCCAGCAGCTTGGGACGGGCGAACACCGGGGAGCTGTTTTTT. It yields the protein CASSLGRANTGELFF.

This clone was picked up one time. This CDR3 is CASSGQLETQYF. As DNA, the CDR3 is TGTGCCAGCAGTGGACAATTGGAGACCCAGTACTTC. The chain combines TRBV2 with TRBJ2-5; D not certain. Germline values: CDR1 SNHLY, CDR2 FYNNEI. V was trimmed by 4 bases and J by 5 bases, leaving 8 bases between them. This CDR3 contains 12 residues. Together with reference TRBV2 and TRBJ2-5, the CDR3 gives the full variable domain: EPEVTQTPSHQVTQMGQEVILRCVPISNHLYFYWYRQILGQKVEFLVSFYNNEISEKSEIFDDQFSVERPDGSNFTLKIRSTKLEDSAMYFCASSGQLETQYFGPGTRLLVL.

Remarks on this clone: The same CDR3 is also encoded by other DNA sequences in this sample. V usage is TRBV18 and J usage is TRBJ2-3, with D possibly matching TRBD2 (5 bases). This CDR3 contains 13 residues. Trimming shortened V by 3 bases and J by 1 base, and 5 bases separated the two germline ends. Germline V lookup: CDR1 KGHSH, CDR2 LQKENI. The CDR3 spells CASSPRGTDTQYF. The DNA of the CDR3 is TGTGCCAGCTCACCGAGGGGCACAGATACGCAGTATTTT. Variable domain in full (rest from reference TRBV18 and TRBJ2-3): NAGVMQNPRHLVRRRGQEARLRCSPMKGHSHVYWYRQLPEEGLKFMVYLQKENIIDESGMPKERFSAEFPKEGPSILRIQQVVRGDSAAYFCASSPRGTDTQYFGPGTRLTVL.

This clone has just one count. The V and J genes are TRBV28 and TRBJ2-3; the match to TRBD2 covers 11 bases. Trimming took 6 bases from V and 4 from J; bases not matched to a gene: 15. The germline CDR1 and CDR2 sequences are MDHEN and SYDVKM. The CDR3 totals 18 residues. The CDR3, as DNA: TGTGCCAGCAGATCGAGACTAGCGGGGATTTTTAGCGCAGATACGCAGTATTTT. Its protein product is CASRSRLAGIFSADTQYF.

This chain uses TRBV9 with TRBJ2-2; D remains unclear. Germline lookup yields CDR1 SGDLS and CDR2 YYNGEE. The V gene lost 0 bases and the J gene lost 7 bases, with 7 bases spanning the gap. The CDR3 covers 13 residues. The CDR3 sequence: CASSVVPIGELFF. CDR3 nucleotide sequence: TGTGCCAGCAGCGTAGTTCCCATCGGGGAGCTGTTTTTT.

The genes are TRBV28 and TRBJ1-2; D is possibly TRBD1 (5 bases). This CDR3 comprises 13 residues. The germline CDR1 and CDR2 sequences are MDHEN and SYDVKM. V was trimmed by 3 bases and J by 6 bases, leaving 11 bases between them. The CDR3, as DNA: TGTGCCAGCAGTTTGGGAGGGGCGGATGGCTACACCTTC. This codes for CASSLGGADGYTF.